This TCR beta chain came from a study of blood T cell repertoires in COVID-19. In the study overall: Italy, Spain and the United States were the sources of the convalescent and acute COVID-19 samples.

Cohort 3 recovered donors had two negative PCRs, clearance, or symptom resolution. Source study methods: Reference gene primer amplification in the assay estimated nucleated cell counts. Method: immunoSEQ multiplex PCR; TCRdb's copy keeps in-frame clones and lacks some. The D gene and trimming were derived from the DNA, and the V and J assignments and clone size from that table. Among roughly 400,000 clones listed, about 92% were seen once. Germline V lookup: CDR1 SGHDT, CDR2 YYEEEE. V lost 4 bases to trimming and J lost 6 bases, with 16 bases between them. This CDR3 comprises 14 residues. Sequenced input: PBMCs or T cells enriched from blood (not recorded which). The receptor was derived from a man between 18 and 29 years old who had recovered from COVID-19. The chain couples TRBV5-6 to TRBJ1-1; D is unclear. The CDR3 loop reads CASSRTASRAEAFF. CDR3 in DNA: TGTGCCAGCAGCCGGACTGCCAGTCGGGCTGAAGCTTTCTTT.